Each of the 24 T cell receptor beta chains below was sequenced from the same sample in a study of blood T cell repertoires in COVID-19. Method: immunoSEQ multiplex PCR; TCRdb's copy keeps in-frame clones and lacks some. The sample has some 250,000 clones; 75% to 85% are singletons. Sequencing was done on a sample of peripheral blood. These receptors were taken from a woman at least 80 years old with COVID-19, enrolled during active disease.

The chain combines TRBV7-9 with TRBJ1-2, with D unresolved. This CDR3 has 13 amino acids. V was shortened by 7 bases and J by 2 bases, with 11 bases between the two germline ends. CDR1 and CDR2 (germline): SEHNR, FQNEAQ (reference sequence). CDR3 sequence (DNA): TGTGCCAGCACCTTGGTGGGCAACTATGGCTACACCTTC. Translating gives CASTLVGNYGYTF. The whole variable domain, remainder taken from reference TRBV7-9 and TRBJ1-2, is DTGVSQNPRHKITKRGQNVTFRCDPISEHNRLYWYRQTLGQGPEFLTYFQNEAQLEKSRLLSDRFSAERPKGSFSTLEIQRTEQGDSAMYLCASTLVGNYGYTFGSGTRLTVV.

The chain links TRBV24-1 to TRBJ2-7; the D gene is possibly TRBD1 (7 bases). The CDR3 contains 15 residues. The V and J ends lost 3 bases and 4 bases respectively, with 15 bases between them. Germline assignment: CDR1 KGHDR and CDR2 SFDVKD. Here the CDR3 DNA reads TGTGCCACCAGTGATCCAGACAGGGAGGATTACGAGCAGTACTTC. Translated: CATSDPDREDYEQYF.

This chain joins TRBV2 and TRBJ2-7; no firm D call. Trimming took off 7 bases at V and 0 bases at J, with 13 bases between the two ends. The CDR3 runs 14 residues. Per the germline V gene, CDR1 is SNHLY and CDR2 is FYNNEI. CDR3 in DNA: TGTGCCAGCACCGGCGCGGCAGTCTCCTACGAGCAGTACTTC. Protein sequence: CASTGAAVSYEQYF.

CDR3 amino acids: CASSPESNQPQHF. The DNA for the CDR3 is TGTGCCAGCTCGCCGGAGAGCAATCAGCCCCAGCATTTT. The V call is TRBV12-3 or TRBV12-4, the J call TRBJ1-5; no clear D gene. This CDR3 has 13 residues. The V gene lost 8 bases and the J gene lost 1 base, with 9 bases spanning the gap.

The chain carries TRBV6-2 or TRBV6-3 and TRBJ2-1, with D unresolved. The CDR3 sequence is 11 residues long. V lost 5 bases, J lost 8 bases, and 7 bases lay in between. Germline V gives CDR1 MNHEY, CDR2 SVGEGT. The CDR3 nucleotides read TGTGCCAGCAGTACTGTAGATGAGCAGTTCTTC. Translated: CASSTVDEQFF.

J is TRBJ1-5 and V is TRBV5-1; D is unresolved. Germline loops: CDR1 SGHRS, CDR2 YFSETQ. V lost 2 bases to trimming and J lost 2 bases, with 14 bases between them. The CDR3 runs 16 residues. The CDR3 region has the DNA TGCGCCAGCAGCTTATCAGGAGGGTTTGGCAATCAGCCCCAGCATTTT. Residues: CASSLSGGFGNQPQHF.

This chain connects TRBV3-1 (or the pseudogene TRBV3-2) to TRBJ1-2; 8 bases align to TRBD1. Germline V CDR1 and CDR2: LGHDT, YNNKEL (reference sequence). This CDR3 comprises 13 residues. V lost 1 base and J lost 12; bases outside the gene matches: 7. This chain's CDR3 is CASSQALTGGNTF. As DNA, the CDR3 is TGTGCCAGCAGCCAAGCTTTAACAGGGGGGAACACCTTC.

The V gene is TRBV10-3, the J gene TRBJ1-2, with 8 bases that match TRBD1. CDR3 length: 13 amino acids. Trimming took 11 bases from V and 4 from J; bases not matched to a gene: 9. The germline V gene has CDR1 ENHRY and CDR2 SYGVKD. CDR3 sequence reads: CALRQGAGYGYTF. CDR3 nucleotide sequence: TGTGCCCTCCGTCAGGGGGCTGGCTATGGCTACACCTTC.

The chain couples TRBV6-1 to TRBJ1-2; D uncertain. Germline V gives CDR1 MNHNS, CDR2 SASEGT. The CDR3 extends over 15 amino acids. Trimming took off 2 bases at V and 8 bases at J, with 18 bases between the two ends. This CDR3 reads CASSEILGRRVGYTF. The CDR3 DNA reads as TGTGCCAGCAGTGAAATATTAGGGAGGAGAGTAGGCTACACCTTC.

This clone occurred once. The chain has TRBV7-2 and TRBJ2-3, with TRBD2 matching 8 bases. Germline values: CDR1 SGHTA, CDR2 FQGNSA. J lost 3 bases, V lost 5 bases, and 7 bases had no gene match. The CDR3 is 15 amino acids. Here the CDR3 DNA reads TGTGCCAGCAGCCCGAGTCCTAGCGGGACAGATACGCAGTATTTT. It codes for CASSPSPSGTDTQYF.

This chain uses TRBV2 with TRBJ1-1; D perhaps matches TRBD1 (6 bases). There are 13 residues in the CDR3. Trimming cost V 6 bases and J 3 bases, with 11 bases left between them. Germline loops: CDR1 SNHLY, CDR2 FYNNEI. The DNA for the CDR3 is TGTGCCAGCAGGAGCGAGGGGGACACTGAAGCTTTCTTT. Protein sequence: CASRSEGDTEAFF.

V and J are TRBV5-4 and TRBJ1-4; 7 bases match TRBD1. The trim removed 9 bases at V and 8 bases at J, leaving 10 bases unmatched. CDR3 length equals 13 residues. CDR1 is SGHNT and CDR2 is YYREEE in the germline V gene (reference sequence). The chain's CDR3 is CATRRDSDEKLFF. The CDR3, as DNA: TGTGCCACCCGCCGGGACAGCGACGAAAAACTGTTTTTT. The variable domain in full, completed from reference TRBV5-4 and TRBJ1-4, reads ETGVTQSPTHLIKTRGQQVTLRCSSQSGHNTVSWYQQALGQGPQFIFQYYREEENGRGNFPPRFSGLQFPNYSSELNVNALELDDSALYLCATRRDSDEKLFFGSGTQLSVL.

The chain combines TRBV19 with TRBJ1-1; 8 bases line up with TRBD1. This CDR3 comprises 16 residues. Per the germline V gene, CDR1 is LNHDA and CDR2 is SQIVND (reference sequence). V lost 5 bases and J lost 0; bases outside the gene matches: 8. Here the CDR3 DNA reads TGTGCCAGTAGTTCGCGGACAGGGTCAATGAACACTGAAGCTTTCTTT. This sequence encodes CASSSRTGSMNTEAFF.

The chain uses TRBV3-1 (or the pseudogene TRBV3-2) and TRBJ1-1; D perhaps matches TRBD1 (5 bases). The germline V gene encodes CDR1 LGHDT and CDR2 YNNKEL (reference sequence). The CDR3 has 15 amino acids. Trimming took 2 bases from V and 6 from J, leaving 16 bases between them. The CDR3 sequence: CASSQIGGRAAEAFF. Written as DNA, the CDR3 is TGTGCCAGCAGCCAAATCGGTGGCAGGGCCGCTGAAGCTTTCTTT.

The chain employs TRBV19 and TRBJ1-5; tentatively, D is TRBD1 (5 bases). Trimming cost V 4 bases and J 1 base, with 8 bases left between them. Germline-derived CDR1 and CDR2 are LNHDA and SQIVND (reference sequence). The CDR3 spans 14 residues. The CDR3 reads CASSTTVSNQPQHF. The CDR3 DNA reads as TGTGCCAGTAGTACGACAGTAAGCAATCAGCCCCAGCATTTT.

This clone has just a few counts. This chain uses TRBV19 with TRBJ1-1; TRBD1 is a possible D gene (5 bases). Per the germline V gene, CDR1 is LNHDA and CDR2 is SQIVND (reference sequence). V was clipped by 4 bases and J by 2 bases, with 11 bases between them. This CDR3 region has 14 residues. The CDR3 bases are TGTGCCAGTAGTAAAATAGACAGAAACACTGAAGCTTTCTTT. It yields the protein CASSKIDRNTEAFF.

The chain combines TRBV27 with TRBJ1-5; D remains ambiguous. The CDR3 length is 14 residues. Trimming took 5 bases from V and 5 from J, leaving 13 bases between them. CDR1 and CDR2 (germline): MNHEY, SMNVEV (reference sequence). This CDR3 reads CASSLYKADQPQHF. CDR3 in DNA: TGTGCCAGCAGTCTTTACAAGGCGGATCAGCCCCAGCATTTT.

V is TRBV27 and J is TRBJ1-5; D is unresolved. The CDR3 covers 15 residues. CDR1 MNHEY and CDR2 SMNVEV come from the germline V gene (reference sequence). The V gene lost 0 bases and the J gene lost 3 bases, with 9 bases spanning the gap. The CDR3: CASSLSNRINQPQHF. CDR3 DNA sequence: TGTGCCAGCAGTTTATCTAACAGAATCAATCAGCCCCAGCATTTT.

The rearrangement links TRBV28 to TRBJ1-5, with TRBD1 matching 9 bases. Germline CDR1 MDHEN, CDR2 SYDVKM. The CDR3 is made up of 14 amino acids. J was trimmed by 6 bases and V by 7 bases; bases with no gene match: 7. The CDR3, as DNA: TGTGCCAGCATCCGGGACAGGGCCTTTCAGCCCCAGCATTTT. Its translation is CASIRDRAFQPQHF.

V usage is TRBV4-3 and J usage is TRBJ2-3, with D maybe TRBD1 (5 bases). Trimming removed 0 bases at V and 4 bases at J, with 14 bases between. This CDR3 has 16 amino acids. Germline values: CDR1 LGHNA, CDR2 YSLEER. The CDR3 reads CASSQDRGYGSDTQYF. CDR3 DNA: TGCGCCAGCAGCCAAGATAGGGGATACGGGTCAGATACGCAGTATTTT.

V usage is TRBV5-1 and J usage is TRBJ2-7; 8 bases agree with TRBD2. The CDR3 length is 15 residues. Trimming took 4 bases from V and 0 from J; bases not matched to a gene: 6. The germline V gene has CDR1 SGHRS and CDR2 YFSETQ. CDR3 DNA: TGCGCCAGCAGCATGTTAGCGGGGAGCTCCTACGAGCAGTACTTC. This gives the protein CASSMLAGSSYEQYF. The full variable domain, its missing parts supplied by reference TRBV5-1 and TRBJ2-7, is KAGVTQTPRYLIKTRGQQVTLSCSPISGHRSVSWYQQTPGQGLQFLFEYFSETQRNKGNFPGRFSGRQFSNSRSEMNVSTLELGDSALYLCASSMLAGSSYEQYFGPGTRLTVT.

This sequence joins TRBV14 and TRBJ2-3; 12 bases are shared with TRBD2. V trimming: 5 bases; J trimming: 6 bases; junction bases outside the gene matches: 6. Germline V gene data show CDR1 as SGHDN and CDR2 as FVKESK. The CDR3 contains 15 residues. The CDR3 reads CASSRTSGTSDTQYF. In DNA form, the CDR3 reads TGTGCCAGCAGCAGGACTAGCGGGACGTCGGATACGCAGTATTTT. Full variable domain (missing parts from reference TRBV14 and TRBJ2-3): EAGVTQFPSHSVIEKGQTVTLRCDPISGHDNLYWYRRVMGKEIKFLLHFVKESKQDESGMPNNRFLAERTGGTYSTLKVQPAELEDSGVYFCASSRTSGTSDTQYFGPGTRLTVL.

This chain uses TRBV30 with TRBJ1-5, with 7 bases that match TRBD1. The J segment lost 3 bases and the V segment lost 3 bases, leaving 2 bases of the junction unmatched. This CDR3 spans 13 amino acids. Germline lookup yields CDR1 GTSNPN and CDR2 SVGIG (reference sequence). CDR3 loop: CAWSGQVNQPQHF. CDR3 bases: TGTGCCTGGAGCGGACAGGTCAATCAGCCCCAGCATTTT. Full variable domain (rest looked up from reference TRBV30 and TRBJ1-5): SQTIHQWPATLVQPVGSPLSLECTVEGTSNPNLYWYRQAAGRGLQLLFYSVGIGQISSEVPQNLSASRPQDRQFILSSKKLLLSDSGFYLCAWSGQVNQPQHFGDGTRLSIL.

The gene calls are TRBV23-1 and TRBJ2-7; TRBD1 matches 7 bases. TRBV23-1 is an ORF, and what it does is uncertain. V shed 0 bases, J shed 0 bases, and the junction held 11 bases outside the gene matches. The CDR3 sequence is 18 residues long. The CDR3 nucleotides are TGCGCCAGCAGTCAATCGGGGACAGTCCCGAGGAGCTCCTACGAGCAGTACTTC. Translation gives CASSQSGTVPRSSYEQYF.